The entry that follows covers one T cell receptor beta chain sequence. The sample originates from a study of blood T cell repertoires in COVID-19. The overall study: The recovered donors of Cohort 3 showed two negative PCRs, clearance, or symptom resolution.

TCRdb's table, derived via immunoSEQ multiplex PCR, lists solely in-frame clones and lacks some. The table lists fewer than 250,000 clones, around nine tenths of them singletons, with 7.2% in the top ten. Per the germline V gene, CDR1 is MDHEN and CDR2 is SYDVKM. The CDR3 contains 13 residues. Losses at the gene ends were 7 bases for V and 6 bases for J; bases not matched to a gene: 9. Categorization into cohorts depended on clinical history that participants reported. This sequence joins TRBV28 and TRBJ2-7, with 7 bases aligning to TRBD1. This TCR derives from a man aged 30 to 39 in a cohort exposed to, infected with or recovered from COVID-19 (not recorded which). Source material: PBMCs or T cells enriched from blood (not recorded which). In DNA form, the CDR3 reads TGTGCCAGCACACGACAGGGTAAGGTCGAGCAGTACTTC. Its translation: CASTRQGKVEQYF.